These 16 T cell receptor beta chains share one sample of origin, sequenced in a study of blood T cell repertoires in COVID-19. Sequenced by immunoSEQ multiplex PCR; TCRdb stores in-frame clones only, minus some. The data show around 310,000 clones, roughly 91% seen once. The sample comprised PBMCs or T cells enriched from blood (not recorded which). Source of these receptors: a woman younger than 45 who had recovered from COVID-19.

The chain links TRBV30 to TRBJ2-3; a weak D match, TRBD2 (5 bases). The V and J ends lost 3 bases and 0 bases respectively, with 7 bases between them. CDR1 GTSNPN and CDR2 SVGIG come from the germline V gene (reference sequence). The CDR3 is 13 residues long. The CDR3 here is CAWSGVSTDTQYF. Here the CDR3 DNA reads TGTGCCTGGAGCGGGGTAAGCACAGATACGCAGTATTTT.

The chain links TRBV29-1 to TRBJ1-2; 9 bases match TRBD1. Germline CDR1 reads SQVTM; CDR2 reads ANQGSEA. The CDR3 sequence is 14 residues long. The J segment lost 10 bases and the V segment lost 2 bases, leaving 11 bases of the junction unmatched. The CDR3 here is CSVETGPNRGLYTF. CDR3 in DNA: TGCAGCGTTGAAACTGGACCCAACAGGGGGCTCTACACCTTC.

This chain uses TRBV28 with TRBJ1-2; TRBD1 agrees at 10 bases. Germline CDR1 reads MDHEN; CDR2 reads SYDVKM. Trimming took 5 bases from V and 4 from J; bases not matched to a gene: 16. The CDR3 extends over 18 amino acids. CDR3: CASSLSRDRGLLFYGYTF. CDR3 coding DNA: TGTGCCAGCAGTCTCTCGCGGGACAGGGGTCTTCTATTCTATGGCTACACCTTC.

V usage is TRBV24-1 and J usage is TRBJ2-2, with D perhaps matching TRBD1 (5 bases). The CDR3 spans 15 residues. Per the germline V gene, CDR1 is KGHDR and CDR2 is SFDVKD. V was trimmed by 0 bases and J by 3 bases, leaving 7 bases between them. The CDR3 loop is CATSDLLRDTGELFF. The CDR3 DNA reads TGTGCCACCAGTGATTTGCTCAGGGACACCGGGGAGCTGTTTTTT.

V usage is TRBV10-3 and J usage is TRBJ1-2; D gene ambiguous. The CDR3 covers 14 residues. CDR1 and CDR2 from the germline V gene are ENHRY and SYGVKD. V was pared by 8 bases and J by 1 base, with 14 bases between. The chain's CDR3 is CAIGSPDNNYGYTF. In DNA form, the CDR3 reads TGTGCCATCGGGTCCCCCGACAATAACTATGGCTACACCTTC.

The chain employs TRBV2 and TRBJ1-6; D gene unclear. With 2 bases removed from V and 7 bases from J, the gap between germline ends came to 9 bases. Germline-derived CDR1 and CDR2 are SNHLY and FYNNEI. The CDR3 extends over 14 amino acids. The CDR3 region has the DNA TGTGCCAGCAGTGAATGGGCCGGAAATTCACCCCTCCACTTT. Residues: CASSEWAGNSPLHF.

The genes are TRBV7-6 and TRBJ2-1; D perhaps matches TRBD1 (6 bases). This CDR3 is built from 16 residues. CDR1 and CDR2 (germline): SGHVS, FNYEAQ. Trimming took 6 bases from V and 0 from J, leaving 15 bases between them. CDR3 nucleotides: TGTGCCAGCAGTTCAGGGGTTCTGAGCTCCTACAATGAGCAGTTCTTC. It translates to CASSSGVLSSYNEQFF.

The chain joins TRBV10-3 to TRBJ2-7; 9 bases map to TRBD1. CDR1 and CDR2 (germline): ENHRY, SYGVKD. This CDR3 region has 14 residues. Germline trimming cut 8 bases from V and 6 bases from J; bases unmatched to any gene: 11. The DNA of the CDR3 is TGTGCCATCCAACCGGGACAGGGACCCCTCGAGCAGTACTTC. This gives the protein CAIQPGQGPLEQYF.

The chain's CDR3 is CSVPPTGGAPGEQYF. The CDR3 DNA is TGCAGCGTTCCTCCGACAGGGGGCGCCCCGGGGGAGCAGTACTTC. The gene calls are TRBV29-1 and TRBJ2-7; 10 bases line up with TRBD1. This CDR3 is 15 amino acids long. Germline trimming cut 5 bases from V and 7 bases from J; bases unmatched to any gene: 14. From germline, CDR1 is SQVTM and CDR2 ANQGSEA.

This clone was recorded only once. The V call is TRBV5-1, the J call TRBJ2-3; 9 bases line up with TRBD1. Germline CDR1 is SGHRS and CDR2 is YFSETQ. J was trimmed by 1 base and V by 4 bases; bases with no gene match: 10. CDR3 length: 17 amino acids. The CDR3 is CASSRRLGQGGTDTQYF. The CDR3 region has the DNA TGCGCCAGCAGCCGAAGACTGGGACAGGGCGGCACAGATACGCAGTATTTT. The full variable domain, its missing parts supplied by reference TRBV5-1 and TRBJ2-3, is KAGVTQTPRYLIKTRGQQVTLSCSPISGHRSVSWYQQTPGQGLQFLFEYFSETQRNKGNFPGRFSGRQFSNSRSEMNVSTLELGDSALYLCASSRRLGQGGTDTQYFGPGTRLTVL.

This chain uses TRBV27 with TRBJ1-2; TRBD1 matches at 8 bases. Germline values: CDR1 MNHEY, CDR2 SMNVEV (reference sequence). V shed 1 base and J 9 bases; nucleotides not matched to a gene: 10. This CDR3 contains 15 residues. DNA for the CDR3: TGTGCCAGCAGTTTATATCCGACAGGGGTTACCCGCTACACCTTC. Its protein is CASSLYPTGVTRYTF.

The V gene is TRBV7-3, the J gene TRBJ2-3; TRBD2 agrees at 9 bases. CDR1 and CDR2 from the germline V gene are SGHTA and FQGTGA. The CDR3 spans 15 residues. V dropped 2 bases and J dropped 5; count of bases not matched to a gene: 5. The CDR3 sequence: CASSLLAGKRDTQYF. DNA of the CDR3: TGTGCCAGCAGCTTACTAGCGGGAAAAAGAGATACGCAGTATTTT.

This chain connects TRBV5-1 to TRBJ1-2, with TRBD1 matching 8 bases. In germline, CDR1 is SGHRS, CDR2 YFSETQ. V lost 5 bases and J lost 3; bases outside the gene matches: 3. The CDR3 totals 13 residues. For the CDR3, the DNA is TGCGCCAGCAGGATGACAGGGGACTATGGCTACACCTTC. Protein: CASRMTGDYGYTF.

In this sample, this clone turned up a few times. The rearrangement links TRBV7-2 to TRBJ1-5; the match to TRBD1 covers 8 bases. V was clipped by 4 bases and J by 7 bases; unmatched bases: 6. Germline V gene lookup returns CDR1 SGHTA and CDR2 FQGNSA. There are 14 residues in the CDR3. As DNA, the CDR3 is TGTGCCAGCAGCTCCGGACAGGGCAGCCAGCCCCAGCATTTT. It encodes CASSSGQGSQPQHF.

The chain has TRBV4-3 and TRBJ2-7, with 8 bases matching TRBD1. Germline V gives CDR1 LGHNA, CDR2 YSLEER. With V trimmed by 4 bases and J by 3 bases, 11 bases remained unmatched. This CDR3 comprises 16 residues. The CDR3 DNA reads as TGCGCCAGCAGCCGGGATTGGACAGGGTTGTTCTACGAGCAGTACTTC. It translates to CASSRDWTGLFYEQYF.

This CDR3 is CASRSGGGGVTEAFF. As DNA, the CDR3 is TGTGCCAGCAGGTCAGGGGGTGGGGGTGTGACTGAAGCTTTCTTT. The J gene is TRBJ1-1, the V gene TRBV28; TRBD1 aligns across 7 bases. V shed 6 bases, J shed 5 bases, and the junction held 12 bases outside the gene matches. The germline CDR1 and CDR2 sequences are MDHEN and SYDVKM. The CDR3 is 15 amino acids.